Shown below are 21 T cell receptor beta chains from a single sample sequenced in a study of blood T cell repertoires in COVID-19 (dated by TCRdb to 2020 to 2022). To prepare the library, the immunoSEQ multiplex PCR assay was applied. TCRdb's version of the immuneACCESS table is confined to in-frame rearrangements and falls short of the full clone set. An unresolved V gene accounts for under half of the shortfall where checked; the remainder is of unknown origin. This sample lists some 250,000 clones; just over 85% were detected once. The ten largest account for 15% to 18% of the sample. The sample was PBMCs or T cells enriched from blood (not recorded which). These receptors all stem from a man between 18 and 35 years old who had recovered from COVID-19.

The CDR3 region is CASSFAGPSSGNTIYF. The CDR3 region has the DNA TGTGCCAGCAGCTTTGCAGGCCCGAGCTCTGGAAACACCATATATTTT. The chain carries TRBV7-8 and TRBJ1-3; D not resolved. Between the trimmed V and J ends, which lost 3 bases and 0 bases, there was a span of 12 bases. In germline, CDR1 is SGHVS, CDR2 FQNEAQ. The CDR3 is 16 residues long.

The CDR3 reads CATSRVGTSGADEQFF. CDR3 nucleotides: TGTGCCACCAGCAGAGTCGGGACTAGCGGGGCGGATGAGCAGTTCTTC. The genes are TRBV15 and TRBJ2-1, with 13 bases lining up with TRBD2. CDR1 LNHNV and CDR2 YYDKDF come from the germline V gene (reference sequence). V lost 1 base, J lost 8 bases, and 5 bases stayed unmatched. The CDR3 extends over 16 amino acids. Variable domain in full (rest from reference TRBV15 and TRBJ2-1): DAMVIQNPRYQVTQFGKPVTLSCSQTLNHNVMYWYQQKSSQAPKLLFHYYDKDFNNEADTPDNFQSRRPNTSFCFLDIRSPGLGDTAMYLCATSRVGTSGADEQFFGPGTRLTVL.

This clone has just one count. The CDR3 DNA reads as TGTGCCTGGCGCGCCTGGACTAGCGGGAGGGATGAGCAGTTCTTC. Protein product: CAWRAWTSGRDEQFF. This chain joins TRBV30 and TRBJ2-1, with 15 bases aligning to TRBD2. V was pared by 5 bases and J by 8 bases, with 7 bases of the junction left unmatched. The CDR3 totals 15 residues. CDR1 and CDR2 (germline): GTSNPN, SVGIG (reference sequence).

This clone was recorded a few times. The chain uses TRBV29-1 and TRBJ1-2; D gene ambiguous. Germline V gene lookup returns CDR1 SQVTM and CDR2 ANQGSEA. The CDR3 contains 12 residues. V was cut by 0 bases and J by 5 bases, with 7 bases left in between. CDR3 DNA sequence: TGCAGCGTTGAAGATCTGGAGTATGGCTACACCTTC. The encoded protein is CSVEDLEYGYTF. Full variable domain (outside the CDR3, taken from reference TRBV29-1 and TRBJ1-2): SAVISQKPSRDICQRGTSLTIQCQVDSQVTMMFWYRQQPGQSLTLIATANQGSEATYESGFVIDKFPISRPNLTFSTLTVSNMSPEDSSIYLCSVEDLEYGYTFGSGTRLTVV.

The V gene is TRBV15, the J gene TRBJ2-6, with D perhaps matching TRBD2 (5 bases). The germline gives CDR1 LNHNV, CDR2 YYDKDF (reference sequence). Trimming stripped 3 bases from V and 0 bases from J, with 9 bases between. CDR3 length: 16 amino acids. The CDR3 sequence is CATSRGSGSGANVLTF. The CDR3 DNA reads TGTGCCACCAGCAGGGGGAGCGGCTCTGGGGCCAACGTCCTGACTTTC.

This chain links TRBV5-5 with TRBJ1-1, with 9 bases matching TRBD1. Trimming cost V 0 bases and J 1 base; bases outside gene matches: 1. Germline V gives CDR1 SGHKS, CDR2 YYEKEE (reference sequence). The CDR3 spans 15 residues. The CDR3 nucleotides are TGTGCCAGCAGCTTGGTGGGACAGGGGAACACTGAAGCTTTCTTT. As protein: CASSLVGQGNTEAFF.

The gene calls are TRBV2 and TRBJ2-7; D possibly corresponds to TRBD1 (6 bases). CDR1 is SNHLY and CDR2 is FYNNEI in the germline V gene. CDR3 length: 13 amino acids. V gave up 6 bases and J gave up 6 bases, with 15 bases separating them. CDR3 bases: TGTGCCAGCAGCAATACAGGGTTGCGCGAGCAGTACTTC. Translated: CASSNTGLREQYF. The complete variable domain, with remaining parts taken from reference TRBV2 and TRBJ2-7, reads EPEVTQTPSHQVTQMGQEVILRCVPISNHLYFYWYRQILGQKVEFLVSFYNNEISEKSEIFDDQFSVERPDGSNFTLKIRSTKLEDSAMYFCASSNTGLREQYFGPGTRLTVT.

V usage is TRBV2 and J usage is TRBJ1-5; maybe TRBD1 (6 bases). Germline CDR1 SNHLY, CDR2 FYNNEI. Trimming cost V 7 bases and J 4 bases, with 17 bases left between them. The CDR3 sequence is 15 residues long. This CDR3 reads CASMTDRLLNQPQHF. For the CDR3, the DNA is TGTGCCAGCATGACTGACAGGTTACTAAATCAGCCCCAGCATTTT.

CDR3 coding DNA: TGTGCCAGCTCACCCGGACACCCTGAGCAGTACTTC. It encodes CASSPGHPEQYF. The V and J genes are TRBV18 and TRBJ2-7, with D possibly TRBD1 on 5 matching bases. V gave up 3 bases and J gave up 7 bases, with 10 bases separating them. The CDR3 sequence is 12 residues long. Per the germline V gene, CDR1 is KGHSH and CDR2 is LQKENI.

The genes are TRBV19 and TRBJ1-5; TRBD1 matches at 11 bases. In germline, CDR1 is LNHDA, CDR2 SQIVND (reference sequence). The CDR3 runs 19 residues. The J segment lost 0 bases and the V segment lost 5 bases, leaving 12 bases of the junction unmatched. The CDR3 is CASSDTGQGDYNSNQPQHF. Written as DNA, the CDR3 is TGTGCCAGTAGTGATACGGGACAGGGGGATTACAATAGCAATCAGCCCCAGCATTTT.

Comments on this clone: In the same sample, other DNA sequences code for this CDR3. CDR3: CASSPGQAQETQYF. CDR3 sequence (DNA): TGCGCCAGCAGCCCTGGACAGGCCCAAGAGACCCAGTACTTC. This chain links TRBV5-1 with TRBJ2-5; 7 nucleotides agree with TRBD1. The junction had 4 bases not matched to a gene; V was cut back by 4 bases and J by 1 base. The CDR3 has 14 amino acids. Per germline, CDR1 SGHRS and CDR2 YFSETQ.

The chain is built from TRBV30 and TRBJ2-1, with 8 bases matching TRBD2. The junction had 4 bases not matched to a gene; V was cut back by 3 bases and J by 6 bases. The CDR3 extends over 13 amino acids. Germline V gives CDR1 GTSNPN, CDR2 SVGIG (reference sequence). The chain's CDR3 is CAWSGGAGNEQFF. The CDR3 DNA follows: TGTGCCTGGAGCGGGGGGGCGGGCAATGAGCAGTTCTTC.

This chain connects TRBV2 to TRBJ1-3; 9 bases are a match to TRBD1. J gave up 0 bases and V 5 bases, and 2 bases lay outside the gene matches. The length of the CDR3 is 15 residues. Germline V gene sequence: CDR1 SNHLY, CDR2 FYNNEI. As DNA, the CDR3 is TGTGCCAGCAGTTCGGACAGGGGCTCTGGAAACACCATATATTTT. Its translation is CASSSDRGSGNTIYF.

The rearrangement links TRBV18 to TRBJ1-1; TRBD1 might be the D (6 bases). This CDR3 has 13 amino acids. CDR1 is KGHSH, CDR2 LQKENI, per germline. Deletions cut 3 bases from V and 7 bases from J, with 12 bases between. Written as DNA, the CDR3 is TGTGCCAGCTCACCCCCCGGGACATTTGAAGCTTTCTTT. It encodes CASSPPGTFEAFF.

The CDR3 is CASRRDRIGNQPQHF. The CDR3 nucleotides are TGTGCCAGCAGAAGAGACAGGATTGGGAATCAGCCCCAGCATTTT. The chain joins TRBV6-4 to TRBJ1-5; D perhaps matches TRBD1 (6 bases). With 6 bases removed from V and 4 bases from J, the gap between germline ends came to 16 bases. The V gene's germline CDR1 is MRHNA and CDR2 SNTAGT. The CDR3 is 15 residues long.

This clone was detected once. The chain has TRBV14 and TRBJ2-1; D perhaps matches TRBD1 (6 bases). Germline V gene sequence: CDR1 SGHDN, CDR2 FVKESK. With 2 bases removed from V and 0 bases from J, the gap between germline ends came to 8 bases. CDR3 length equals 15 residues. CDR3: CASSQQQGSYNEQFF. The CDR3 DNA is TGTGCCAGCAGCCAACAACAGGGCTCCTACAATGAGCAGTTCTTC.

This chain links TRBV7-2 with TRBJ1-1, with TRBD1 as a possible D gene (6 bases). Per germline, CDR1 SGHTA and CDR2 FQGNSA. Trimming stripped 7 bases from V and 1 base from J, with 16 bases between. The CDR3 sequence is 15 residues long. CDR3 in amino acids: CASTPPGTRNTEAFF. CDR3 DNA sequence: TGTGCCAGCACCCCTCCCGGGACAAGGAACACTGAAGCTTTCTTT.

The chain couples TRBV3-1 (or the pseudogene TRBV3-2) to TRBJ2-7, with 9 bases that match TRBD1. The CDR3 contains 14 residues. Germline trimming cut 7 bases from V and 4 bases from J; bases unmatched to any gene: 8. Germline CDR1 LGHDT, CDR2 YNNKEL (reference sequence). CDR3 sequence reads: CASTLGGQGYEQYF. The CDR3 DNA is TGTGCCAGCACCCTGGGGGGACAGGGTTACGAGCAGTACTTC.

The chain employs TRBV28 and TRBJ1-1; maybe TRBD1 (5 bases). With 6 bases removed from V and 6 bases from J, the gap between germline ends came to 14 bases. The CDR3 sequence is 13 residues long. Germline V gene data show CDR1 as MDHEN and CDR2 as SYDVKM. CDR3 protein: CASRGLVGAEAFF. CDR3 sequence (DNA): TGTGCCAGCAGGGGGCTTGTGGGCGCTGAAGCTTTCTTT. Full variable domain (missing parts from reference TRBV28 and TRBJ1-1): DVKVTQSSRYLVKRTGEKVFLECVQDMDHENMFWYRQDPGLGLRLIYFSYDVKMKEKGDIPEGYSVSREKKERFSLILESASTNQTSMYLCASRGLVGAEAFFGQGTRLTVV.

CDR3 DNA: TGTGCCAGCAGCTTTCACAGGGCTACAGATACGCAGTATTTT. It yields the protein CASSFHRATDTQYF. This chain connects TRBV7-9 to TRBJ2-3, with D perhaps TRBD1 (6 bases). Germline CDR1 is SEHNR and CDR2 is FQNEAQ (reference sequence). V lost 3 bases and J 3 bases, leaving 10 bases between the germline ends. The CDR3 runs 14 residues. Drawing the rest from reference TRBV7-9 and TRBJ2-3, the complete variable domain is DTGVSQNPRHKITKRGQNVTFRCDPISEHNRLYWYRQTLGQGPEFLTYFQNEAQLEKSRLLSDRFSAERPKGSFSTLEIQRTEQGDSAMYLCASSFHRATDTQYFGPGTRLTVL.

V and J are TRBV19 and TRBJ1-3; TRBD1 agrees at 11 bases. The CDR3 loop spans 16 amino acids. With 5 bases clipped from V and 3 bases from J, the junction kept 6 bases outside the gene matches. Germline V CDR1 and CDR2: LNHDA, SQIVND (reference sequence). The CDR3 sequence: CASSFGTGGSGNTIYF. The CDR3, as DNA: TGTGCCAGTAGTTTCGGGACAGGGGGTAGTGGAAACACCATATATTTT.